The 28 T cell receptor beta chains listed next were all sequenced from one sample in a study of blood T cell repertoires in COVID-19. Profiling relied on immunoSEQ multiplex PCR, and the TCRdb table lists in-frame clones only, not all of them. Altogether some 700,000 clones are present, 80% to 90% being singletons, with the ten largest covering approximately 0.25%. Input material: peripheral blood. The source of these receptors is a woman between 18 and 29 years old with acute or convalescent COVID-19.

J is TRBJ1-6 and V is TRBV9; 7 nucleotides agree with TRBD1. The trim removed 4 bases at V and 10 bases at J, leaving 11 bases unmatched. This CDR3 has 15 residues. Germline V CDR1 and CDR2: SGDLS, YYNGEE. The CDR3 region is CASSPYGQAGSPLHF. CDR3 bases: TGTGCCAGCAGCCCTTATGGACAGGCGGGATCACCCCTCCACTTT.

V gene TRBV30 combines with J gene TRBJ1-3; 7 bases map to TRBD1. CDR3 length: 15 residues. CDR1 GTSNPN and CDR2 SVGIG come from the germline V gene (reference sequence). With 5 bases clipped from V and 0 bases from J, the junction kept 7 bases outside the gene matches. The CDR3 DNA is TGTGCCTGGGCCAGACAGGGCGGCTCTGGAAACACCATATATTTT. Translated: CAWARQGGSGNTIYF.

This clone was seen only a few times. The chain recombines TRBV18 with TRBJ1-2, with 9 bases identical to TRBD1. CDR3 length equals 13 residues. V shed 5 bases, J shed 8 bases, and the junction held 6 bases outside the gene matches. Germline CDR1 and CDR2: KGHSH and LQKENI. Here the CDR3 DNA reads TGTGCCAGCTCAAACGGACAGGGGCAAGGCTACACCTTC. As protein: CASSNGQGQGYTF.

In DNA form, the CDR3 reads TGCGCCAGCAGCCTTGGACAGGGAAAAGAGAGCGAGCAGTACTTC. Protein product: CASSLGQGKESEQYF. The gene calls are TRBV5-1 and TRBJ2-7, with 8 bases identical to TRBD1. Germline V CDR1 and CDR2: SGHRS, YFSETQ. The V and J ends lost 4 bases and 6 bases, in that order; junction bases with no gene match: 12. CDR3 length: 15 residues.

This sequence joins TRBV2 and TRBJ1-2, with a possible D match to TRBD1 (6 bases). Trimming stripped 7 bases from V and 7 bases from J, with 19 bases between. The CDR3 has 14 residues. The germline V gene encodes CDR1 SNHLY and CDR2 FYNNEI. In DNA form, the CDR3 reads TGTGCCAGCACCCCCGTCAGGGGTGGCTTTGGCTACACCTTC. Protein product: CASTPVRGGFGYTF.

V and J are TRBV19 and TRBJ1-6, with a weak D call TRBD1 (5 bases). Trimming cost V 0 bases and J 10 bases, with 19 bases left between them. The CDR3 covers 17 residues. Germline CDR1 is LNHDA and CDR2 is SQIVND (reference sequence). CDR3 amino acids: CASSIDLGGVPESPLHF. CDR3 nucleotides: TGTGCCAGTAGTATAGATCTGGGGGGGGTTCCGGAGTCACCCCTCCACTTT.

This chain joins TRBV6-5 and TRBJ1-1; a possible D gene is TRBD1 (5 bases). The CDR3 contains 13 residues. V was cut by 2 bases and J by 1 base, with 5 bases left in between. CDR1 is MNHEY and CDR2 is SVGAGI in the germline V gene. The CDR3 spells CASSYTGNTEAFF. The CDR3, as DNA: TGTGCCAGCAGTTACACAGGGAACACTGAAGCTTTCTTT.

J is TRBJ2-5 and V is TRBV13; 8 bases match TRBD2. V lost 1 base to trimming and J lost 10 bases; unmatched junction nucleotides: 8. The germline V gene has CDR1 PRHDT and CDR2 FYEKMQ (reference sequence). The CDR3 covers 14 residues. The CDR3 DNA sequence: TGTGCCAGCAGCTTAGAGGCGGGGGGCCCCAACCAGTACTTC. Translating gives CASSLEAGGPNQYF.

This chain connects TRBV30 to TRBJ2-3; D is possibly TRBD1 (6 bases). Germline CDR1 reads GTSNPN; CDR2 reads SVGIG (reference sequence). This CDR3 is built from 15 residues. The V gene lost 0 bases and the J gene lost 5 bases, with 15 bases spanning the gap. CDR3 DNA sequence: TGTGCCTGGAGTGTACTATGGGGGCGCGGAGATACGCAGTATTTT. Encoded protein: CAWSVLWGRGDTQYF.

The chain joins TRBV7-2 to TRBJ2-1; 7 bases fit TRBD2. J gave up 12 bases and V 3 bases, and 5 bases lay outside the gene matches. Looked up from germline, CDR1 is SGHTA and CDR2 is FQGNSA. This CDR3 is built from 12 residues. CDR3 residues: CASSLNGGMQFF. As DNA, the CDR3 is TGTGCCAGCAGCTTGAACGGGGGGATGCAGTTCTTC.

The chain links TRBV25-1 to TRBJ2-1; TRBD1 aligns across 9 bases. From germline, CDR1 is MGHDK and CDR2 SYGVNS. J gave up 1 base and V 7 bases, and 8 bases lay outside the gene matches. This CDR3 contains 16 residues. CDR3 sequence reads: CASNPRTGVSYNEQFF. As DNA, the CDR3 is TGTGCCAGCAACCCTCGGACAGGGGTTTCCTACAATGAGCAGTTCTTC.

The DNA of the CDR3 is TGTGCCAGCAGCTTGGCGGGTCAGGGCGAGCAGTACTTC. As protein: CASSLAGQGEQYF. The chain uses TRBV5-4 and TRBJ2-7; TRBD1 might be the D (5 bases). CDR1 and CDR2 from the germline V gene are SGHNT and YYREEE (reference sequence). The CDR3 is made up of 13 amino acids. Trimming stripped 0 bases from V and 6 bases from J, with 10 bases between.

This chain joins TRBV9 and TRBJ2-7; D possibly corresponds to TRBD1 (6 bases). The CDR3 runs to 13 residues. Germline V gene lookup returns CDR1 SGDLS and CDR2 YYNGEE. V was trimmed by 4 bases and J by 6 bases, leaving 14 bases between them. CDR3 amino acids: CASSLGQTGEQYF. For the CDR3, the DNA is TGTGCCAGCAGCCTCGGACAGACAGGCGAGCAGTACTTC.

The J gene is TRBJ1-4, the V gene TRBV7-6, with 9 positions matching TRBD1. Germline-derived CDR1 and CDR2 are SGHVS and FNYEAQ. The V and J ends lost 5 bases and 8 bases, in that order; junction bases with no gene match: 9. The CDR3 is 15 amino acids. This CDR3 is CASSPDRGRGEKLFF. The DNA for the CDR3 is TGTGCCAGCAGCCCGGACAGGGGACGCGGGGAAAAACTGTTTTTT.

The CDR3 is CASSLGDQYSGNTIYF. The CDR3 coding sequence is TGCGCCAGCAGCCTGGGAGATCAATACTCTGGAAACACCATATATTTT. The chain has TRBV5-1 and TRBJ1-3; D uncertain. CDR1 is SGHRS and CDR2 is YFSETQ in the germline V gene. The CDR3 loop spans 16 amino acids. V was shortened by 4 bases and J by 0 bases, with 14 bases between the two germline ends.

This clone has a handful of counts. J is TRBJ1-1 and V is TRBV27, with a weak D call TRBD1 (5 bases). The CDR3 is 15 amino acids. Germline-derived CDR1 and CDR2 are MNHEY and SMNVEV (reference sequence). V was pared by 6 bases and J by 2 bases, with 16 bases between. In nucleotides, the CDR3 is TGTGCCAGCAGGAAAAACGACAGAACCAACACTGAAGCTTTCTTT. Translating gives CASRKNDRTNTEAFF.

Only one count was recorded for this clone. The chain is built from TRBV6-2 or TRBV6-3 and TRBJ1-6; the D is unclear. From germline, CDR1 is MNHEY and CDR2 SVGEGT. The CDR3 spans 17 residues. With 2 bases removed from V and 9 bases from J, the gap between germline ends came to 20 bases. DNA for the CDR3: TGTGCCAGCAGTTACCCTGGCGTAATGTCAGCGGGTTCACCCCTCCACTTT. Its translation: CASSYPGVMSAGSPLHF.

The rearrangement links TRBV2 to TRBJ1-2; no clear D gene. The V gene lost 7 bases and the J gene lost 1 base, with 19 bases spanning the gap. The length of the CDR3 is 16 residues. Germline CDR1 SNHLY, CDR2 FYNNEI. This CDR3 is CASMRDTRQFNYGYTF. Here the CDR3 DNA reads TGTGCCAGCATGCGAGACACTCGCCAGTTTAACTATGGCTACACCTTC.

This clone was detected a few times. The chain employs TRBV7-2 and TRBJ1-6; 7 nucleotides line up with TRBD1. The J segment lost 7 bases and the V segment lost 6 bases, leaving 9 bases of the junction unmatched. Germline V gene data show CDR1 as SGHTA and CDR2 as FQGNSA. The CDR3 consists of 15 residues. The CDR3 region has the DNA TGTGCCAGCAGAACAGAACAGGGGACCAATTCACCCCTCCACTTT. As protein: CASRTEQGTNSPLHF.

The CDR3: CASSLQGGLTGISGNTIYF. Written as DNA, the CDR3 is TGTGCCAGCAGTTTGCAGGGAGGGTTAACAGGGATCTCTGGAAACACCATATATTTT. The chain links TRBV27 to TRBJ1-3; TRBD1 might be the D (6 bases). V was cut by 3 bases and J by 0 bases, with 21 bases left in between. This CDR3 spans 19 amino acids. The V gene's germline CDR1 is MNHEY and CDR2 SMNVEV (reference sequence).

The chain joins TRBV4-1 to TRBJ1-2, with D uncertain. CDR1 MGHRA and CDR2 YSYEKL come from the germline V gene. The length of the CDR3 is 12 residues. The V end lost 0 bases, the J end lost 8 bases, and 7 bases lay between the germline ends. The CDR3 sequence is CASSQDLRGYTF. The CDR3 nucleotides read TGCGCCAGCAGCCAAGATCTGCGGGGCTACACCTTC.

The chain has TRBV6-2 or TRBV6-3 and TRBJ1-5; no firm D call. The V and J ends lost 5 bases and 3 bases respectively, with 14 bases between them. CDR1 is MNHEY, CDR2 SVGEGT, per germline. The CDR3 is made up of 15 amino acids. CDR3 sequence: CASSQIRTFNQPQHF. The CDR3 nucleotides are TGTGCCAGCAGTCAGATCAGAACGTTCAATCAGCCCCAGCATTTT.

The chain joins TRBV12-3 or TRBV12-4 to TRBJ2-7, with no clear D. This CDR3 is 11 amino acids long. V lost 4 bases, J lost 7 bases, and 8 bases lay in between. CDR3 in amino acids: CASSSVREQYF. The CDR3 DNA reads as TGTGCCAGCAGTTCCGTCAGGGAGCAGTACTTC.

This clone was observed a handful of times. The genes are TRBV2 and TRBJ2-2; 9 positions match TRBD1. The CDR3 contains 14 residues. The V and J ends lost 6 bases and 5 bases, in that order; junction bases with no gene match: 4. Germline values: CDR1 SNHLY, CDR2 FYNNEI. CDR3 sequence: CASRGQGKTGELFF. CDR3 nucleotide sequence: TGTGCCAGCAGGGGACAGGGCAAAACCGGGGAGCTGTTTTTT. Full variable domain (outside the CDR3, taken from reference TRBV2 and TRBJ2-2): EPEVTQTPSHQVTQMGQEVILRCVPISNHLYFYWYRQILGQKVEFLVSFYNNEISEKSEIFDDQFSVERPDGSNFTLKIRSTKLEDSAMYFCASRGQGKTGELFFGEGSRLTVL.

This clone was seen a handful of times. The rearrangement uses TRBV29-1 and TRBJ1-3, with a weak D call TRBD1 (5 bases). Per germline, CDR1 SQVTM and CDR2 ANQGSEA. CDR3 length: 13 amino acids. The V end lost 7 bases, the J end lost 5 bases, and 15 bases lay between the germline ends. CDR3 sequence: CSAYRAGRNTIYF. CDR3 sequence (DNA): TGCAGCGCATATCGGGCAGGGAGAAACACCATATATTTT.

The chain recombines TRBV7-9 with TRBJ2-7; TRBD1 agrees at 8 bases. The V gene end was trimmed by 4 bases and the J gene end by 4 bases; junction bases not matched to a gene: 9. Germline V lookup: CDR1 SEHNR, CDR2 FQNEAQ (reference sequence). The CDR3 contains 15 residues. The CDR3 bases are TGTGCCAGCAGCTCCCATTCACAGGGGGTTTACGAGCAGTACTTC. Encoded protein: CASSSHSQGVYEQYF.

The rearrangement joins TRBV4-1 to TRBJ2-3; 8 bases are a match to TRBD1. J was trimmed by 3 bases and V by 0 bases; bases with no gene match: 5. Germline V gene data show CDR1 as MGHRA and CDR2 as YSYEKL. The CDR3 totals 16 residues. The DNA of the CDR3 is TGCGCCAGCAGCCAAGACAGGGGGCTGAGGACAGATACGCAGTATTTT. This translates into CASSQDRGLRTDTQYF.

On this clone: Other DNA sequences in the sample encode the same CDR3. V usage is TRBV24-1 and J usage is TRBJ2-7; 7 bases line up with TRBD1. The CDR3 totals 13 residues. Trimming removed 4 bases from V and 4 bases from J; junction bases left unmatched: 3. Per the germline V gene, CDR1 is KGHDR and CDR2 is SFDVKD. The CDR3 region has the DNA TGTGCCACCAGTGACCTGACAGGGTACGAGCAGTACTTC. It specifies CATSDLTGYEQYF.